This T cell receptor (beta chain) was sequenced during a study of T-cell reconstitution after alpha-beta-depleted transplantation in children. Preparation of the TCRbeta library was carried out with unique molecular identifiers. TCRdb redid the calling of the PCR reads with MiXCR, one entry per CDR3 protein. Of 250,000 to 350,000 distinct CDR3 sequences listed, roughly 25% were seen once; the top ten hold approximately 11%. Concerning this clonotype: Its ends do not fully match the called genes, so a read error is possible.

This CDR3 is built from 13 residues. In germline, CDR1 is MNHEY, CDR2 SVGAGI. This material consisted of PBMCs, mostly from graft donor cells, taken 180 days after TCRalphabeta/CD19-depleted stem cell transplant. This sequence was found in a male patient under 18 who had a stem cell transplant for acute lymphoblastic leukemia, so the T cells may come from the graft donor. The chain has TRBV6-5 and TRBJ2-4, with D possibly matching TRBD2 (5 bases). The CDR3 reads CASSLNALGVLGF. Written as DNA, the CDR3 is TGTGCCAGCAGTTTAAACGCCCTCGGGGTTCTGGGCTTC.